This T cell receptor beta chain was sequenced during a study of sequential checkpoint blockade in melanoma. Study in general: Arm A got nivolumab then ipilimumab; arm B the reverse, 1:1.

Per germline, CDR1 MNHEY and CDR2 SMNVEV (reference sequence). V lost 4 bases, J lost 5 bases, and 6 bases stayed unmatched. The CDR3 loop spans 15 amino acids. Indicated treatment: randomized to nivolumab then ipilimumab (arm A) or the reverse (arm B). DNA-damaging chemotherapy had not been given to any patient beforehand. Sorted cells were live CD3+CD8+, lacking CD19 and CD56, from PBMCs. Profiled with immunoSEQ multiplex PCR; TCRdb holds only in-frame clones, not every one. Among approximately 12,000 clones, approximately 76% were seen once, and the ten largest hold approximately 55%. Material: CD8+ T cells sorted from blood (inferred from file names), obtained from a patient given nivolumab and ipilimumab in sequence. The receptor was derived from a human patient with melanoma. Some clones in this sample may be carry-over from other donors' samples. The chain couples TRBV27 to TRBJ2-7; 12 bases align to TRBD1. CDR3 amino acids: CASSSGTGGVDEQYF. The DNA for the CDR3 is TGTGCCAGCAGTTCGGGGACAGGGGGCGTCGACGAGCAGTACTTC.